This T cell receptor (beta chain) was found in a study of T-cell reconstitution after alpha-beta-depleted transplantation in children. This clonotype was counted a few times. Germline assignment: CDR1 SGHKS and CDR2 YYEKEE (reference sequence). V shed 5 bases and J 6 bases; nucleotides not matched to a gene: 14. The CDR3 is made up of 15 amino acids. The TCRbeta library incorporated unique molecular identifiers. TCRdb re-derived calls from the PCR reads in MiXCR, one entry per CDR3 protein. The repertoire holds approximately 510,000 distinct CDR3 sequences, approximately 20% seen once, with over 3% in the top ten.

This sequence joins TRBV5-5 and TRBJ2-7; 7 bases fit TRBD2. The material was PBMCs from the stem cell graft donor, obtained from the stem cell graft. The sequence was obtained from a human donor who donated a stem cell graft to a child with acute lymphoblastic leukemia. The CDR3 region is CASRRSGEGLREQYF. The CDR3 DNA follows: TGTGCCAGCAGGAGAAGCGGGGAGGGACTACGCGAGCAGTACTTC.